The 30 T cell receptor beta chains below come from one sample, sequenced in a study of early stage breast cancer tumors. Repertoires were generated with immunoSEQ multiplex PCR, while TCRdb's copy carries only in-frame clones and drops some. The sample has some 70,000 clones; 65% to 80% are singletons. The sequenced sample consisted of blood. These receptors originate from a person in their 60s with breast cancer.

J is TRBJ1-5 and V is TRBV19; TRBD1 might be the D (6 bases). V was trimmed by 5 bases and J by 7 bases, leaving 15 bases between them. The germline V gene encodes CDR1 LNHDA and CDR2 SQIVND (reference sequence). The CDR3 spans 14 residues. The CDR3 is CASSGTGPHQPQHF. In DNA, the CDR3 is TGTGCCAGTAGTGGAACAGGGCCCCACCAGCCCCAGCATTTT.

This sequence joins TRBV7-9 and TRBJ1-2; possible D gene TRBD1, 5 bases. This CDR3 is 12 amino acids long. Germline loops: CDR1 SEHNR, CDR2 FQNEAQ (reference sequence). The V gene lost 4 bases and the J gene lost 8 bases, with 11 bases spanning the gap. This chain's CDR3 is CASSSDIVGYTF. CDR3 coding DNA: TGTGCCAGCAGCTCGGACATAGTCGGCTACACCTTC.

This clone was detected only once. This chain connects TRBV15 to TRBJ2-5; D may be TRBD1 (6 bases). Per the germline V gene, CDR1 is LNHNV and CDR2 is YYDKDF (reference sequence). V dropped 0 bases and J dropped 4 bases, with 9 bases sitting between them. The CDR3 loop spans 14 amino acids. CDR3 residues: CATSRDTGLETQYF. The CDR3 DNA reads TGTGCCACCAGCAGAGACACAGGGTTAGAGACCCAGTACTTC.

This clone was seen a single time. The chain recombines TRBV13 with TRBJ1-2; TRBD1 matches at 7 bases. CDR1 is PRHDT, CDR2 FYEKMQ, per germline (reference sequence). The trim removed 5 bases at V and 2 bases at J, leaving 8 bases unmatched. The CDR3 has 15 amino acids. The CDR3 region is CASSLQGKGNYGYTF. CDR3 coding DNA: TGTGCCAGCAGCCTACAGGGGAAGGGAAACTATGGCTACACCTTC.

V gene TRBV10-3 combines with J gene TRBJ1-5, with 7 bases that match TRBD1. Germline V lookup: CDR1 ENHRY, CDR2 SYGVKD. The trim removed 5 bases at V and 0 bases at J, leaving 4 bases unmatched. The CDR3 spans 15 residues. This CDR3 is CAISPTGISNQPQHF. The CDR3 nucleotides read TGTGCCATCAGTCCGACAGGGATTAGCAATCAGCCCCAGCATTTT.

J is TRBJ2-3 and V is TRBV27, with D perhaps matching TRBD1 (6 bases). Germline V lookup: CDR1 MNHEY, CDR2 SMNVEV (reference sequence). With 5 bases removed from V and 2 bases from J, the gap between germline ends came to 17 bases. This CDR3 is 16 amino acids long. CDR3 residues: CASSPGQPTHTDTQYF. For the CDR3, the DNA is TGTGCCAGCAGTCCTGGACAGCCGACGCACACAGATACGCAGTATTTT.

The chain combines TRBV6-5 with TRBJ2-1; D may be TRBD1 or TRBD2 (5 bases each). Germline V CDR1 and CDR2: MNHEY, SVGAGI. The CDR3 length is 13 residues. Trimming left V 0 bases short and J 6 bases short, with 6 bases between. CDR3 coding DNA: TGTGCCAGCAGTTACTCAGGGACCAATGAGCAGTTCTTC. Its translation is CASSYSGTNEQFF.

V usage is TRBV21-1 and J usage is TRBJ2-7. TRBV21-1 is labeled a pseudogene. The CDR3 totals 11 residues. CDR3 in amino acids: CASSLHYEQYF. DNA of the CDR3: TGTGCCAGCAGCCTTCACTACGAGCAGTACTTC.

The chain combines TRBV5-1 with TRBJ2-5, with D possibly being TRBD1 or TRBD2 (5 bases each). CDR3 size: 16 residues. The germline gives CDR1 SGHRS, CDR2 YFSETQ. Trimming removed 0 bases from V and 3 bases from J, with 15 bases in between. The CDR3 loop is CASSLGDGNIKETQYF. CDR3 coding DNA: TGCGCCAGCAGCTTGGGGGACGGAAACATCAAAGAGACCCAGTACTTC. Together with reference TRBV5-1 and TRBJ2-5, the CDR3 gives the full variable domain: KAGVTQTPRYLIKTRGQQVTLSCSPISGHRSVSWYQQTPGQGLQFLFEYFSETQRNKGNFPGRFSGRQFSNSRSEMNVSTLELGDSALYLCASSLGDGNIKETQYFGPGTRLLVL.

V usage is TRBV5-4 and J usage is TRBJ2-3; D perhaps matches TRBD2 (5 bases). CDR3 length: 14 residues. The germline CDR1 and CDR2 sequences are SGHNT and YYREEE (reference sequence). V was shortened by 0 bases and J by 2 bases, with 7 bases between the two germline ends. CDR3 DNA sequence: TGTGCCAGCAGCTTGGGGAGGAACACAGATACGCAGTATTTT. Protein sequence: CASSLGRNTDTQYF.

The genes are TRBV6-4 and TRBJ2-2, with D perhaps TRBD2 (5 bases). The CDR3 extends over 15 amino acids. V was trimmed by 5 bases and J by 3 bases, leaving 13 bases between them. The germline V gene encodes CDR1 MRHNA and CDR2 SNTAGT. CDR3 sequence (DNA): TGTGCCAGCAGTCCCTCACTAGATGACACCGGGGAGCTGTTTTTT. This codes for CASSPSLDDTGELFF.

V usage is TRBV15 and J usage is TRBJ2-5; D could derive from TRBD1 or TRBD2 (5 bases each). Germline loops: CDR1 LNHNV, CDR2 YYDKDF (reference sequence). The CDR3 consists of 15 residues. Between the trimmed V and J ends, which lost 0 bases and 5 bases, there was a span of 13 bases. DNA of the CDR3: TGTGCCACCAGCAGAGATTTTGGGGGTGGGGAGACCCAGTACTTC. It is translated as CATSRDFGGGETQYF.

This clone was counted between two and nine times. The chain joins TRBV28 to TRBJ1-2; D is unclear. V lost 5 bases to trimming and J lost 8 bases, with 15 bases between them. The CDR3 spans 13 residues. Looked up from germline, CDR1 is MDHEN and CDR2 is SYDVKM. CDR3 coding DNA: TGTGCCAGCAGTCTCGACCTTATGCGGGGCTACACCTTC. Translation: CASSLDLMRGYTF.

This chain uses TRBV6-5 with TRBJ1-6; possible D gene TRBD1, 5 bases. The CDR3 sequence is 15 residues long. V was cut by 8 bases and J by 7 bases, with 18 bases left in between. Looked up from germline, CDR1 is MNHEY and CDR2 is SVGAGI. The chain's CDR3 is CASGGNEQGNSPLHF. DNA of the CDR3: TGTGCCAGCGGGGGGAATGAGCAGGGAAATTCACCCCTCCACTTT.

The chain links TRBV5-6 to TRBJ2-3; D tentatively fits TRBD1 or TRBD2 (5 bases each). Germline V gene data show CDR1 as SGHDT and CDR2 as YYEEEE. This CDR3 spans 14 amino acids. V was cut by 7 bases and J by 4 bases, with 16 bases left in between. CDR3 DNA: TGTGCCAGCCGCAAGTCGGGGACCCCAGATACGCAGTATTTT. Amino acid sequence: CASRKSGTPDTQYF.

This rearrangement joins TRBV7-2 to TRBJ1-1; D is unclear. Trimming took 5 bases from V and 1 from J, leaving 2 bases between them. The CDR3 runs to 11 residues. Germline V CDR1 and CDR2: SGHTA, FQGNSA. Here the CDR3 reads CASSQNTEAFF. The CDR3 DNA follows: TGTGCCAGCAGCCAGAACACTGAAGCTTTCTTT.

The rearrangement uses TRBV9 and TRBJ1-4; 9 bases are a match to TRBD1. CDR3 length: 14 amino acids. Trimming removed 3 bases from V and 10 bases from J; junction bases left unmatched: 7. Germline lookup yields CDR1 SGDLS and CDR2 YYNGEE. CDR3 in amino acids: CASSEWDREGKLFF. As DNA, the CDR3 is TGTGCCAGCAGCGAGTGGGACAGGGAGGGAAAACTGTTTTTT.

The chain is built from TRBV27 and TRBJ2-7; TRBD2 matches at 11 bases. CDR3 size: 16 residues. The V and J ends lost 2 bases and 4 bases, in that order; junction bases with no gene match: 7. CDR1 is MNHEY and CDR2 is SMNVEV in the germline V gene (reference sequence). The CDR3 spells CASSLMAASGRYEQYF. The CDR3 nucleotides are TGTGCCAGCAGTTTAATGGCGGCTAGCGGGAGGTACGAGCAGTACTTC.

The J gene is TRBJ2-1, the V gene TRBV5-1; 10 bases match TRBD2. V gave up 6 bases and J gave up 2 bases; unmatched junction bases: 5. Per germline, CDR1 SGHRS and CDR2 YFSETQ. The CDR3 runs 15 residues. DNA of the CDR3: TGCGCCAGCACTAGCGGGGGACCTGCCTACAATGAGCAGTTCTTC. It translates to CASTSGGPAYNEQFF. Based on the CDR3 plus reference TRBV5-1 and TRBJ2-1, the full variable domain is KAGVTQTPRYLIKTRGQQVTLSCSPISGHRSVSWYQQTPGQGLQFLFEYFSETQRNKGNFPGRFSGRQFSNSRSEMNVSTLELGDSALYLCASTSGGPAYNEQFFGPGTRLTVL.

This chain links TRBV27 with TRBJ1-5; tentatively, D is TRBD1 (6 bases). V lost 6 bases to trimming and J lost 6 bases, with 18 bases between them. Per germline, CDR1 MNHEY and CDR2 SMNVEV (reference sequence). The CDR3 sequence is 15 residues long. The CDR3 here is CASSPSWGASQPQHF. The CDR3 region has the DNA TGTGCCAGCAGCCCTAGTTGGGGGGCGAGTCAGCCCCAGCATTTT.

This chain connects TRBV7-8 to TRBJ2-6; D call uncertain. The CDR3 totals 16 residues. Germline V gene lookup returns CDR1 SGHVS and CDR2 FQNEAQ. The V end was cut by 6 bases, the J end by 4 bases, with 16 bases between. CDR3 sequence: CASSHRSPVGANVLTF. The CDR3 DNA is TGTGCCAGCAGTCACAGATCCCCGGTGGGGGCCAACGTCCTGACTTTC.

The chain is built from TRBV4-2 and TRBJ2-1; the match to TRBD2 covers 14 bases. Germline V gene lookup returns CDR1 LGHNA and CDR2 YNFKEQ. This CDR3 is 15 amino acids long. Trimming removed 1 base from V and 7 bases from J; junction bases left unmatched: 0. In nucleotides, the CDR3 is TGTGCCAGCAGCCAAGGGACTAGCGGGGGGAATGAGCAGTTCTTC. Protein: CASSQGTSGGNEQFF.

V usage is TRBV9 and J usage is TRBJ2-7; 10 nucleotides align to TRBD2. V dropped 5 bases and J dropped 2; count of bases not matched to a gene: 7. Germline V gene data show CDR1 as SGDLS and CDR2 as YYNGEE. CDR3 length: 15 amino acids. CDR3 nucleotides: TGTGCCAGCAGTGCCAGGACTAGCGGAGCCTACGAGCAGTACTTC. Protein: CASSARTSGAYEQYF. Using reference TRBV9 and TRBJ2-7 for the parts outside the CDR3, the full variable domain is DSGVTQTPKHLITATGQRVTLRCSPRSGDLSVYWYQQSLDQGLQFLIQYYNGEERAKGNILERFSAQQFPDLHSELNLSSLELGDSALYFCASSARTSGAYEQYFGPGTRLTVT.

This clone was seen a handful of times. This chain uses TRBV11-2 with TRBJ1-6; D is undetermined. The CDR3 totals 11 residues. The germline CDR1 and CDR2 sequences are SGHAT and FQNNGV. V was trimmed by 3 bases and J by 8 bases, leaving 2 bases between them. The CDR3 sequence is CASSFDSPLHF. The CDR3 bases are TGTGCCAGCAGCTTTGATTCACCCCTCCACTTT.

The rearrangement joins TRBV9 to TRBJ2-1; D is perhaps TRBD2 (6 bases). The CDR3 has 15 residues. The V gene lost 4 bases and the J gene lost 3 bases, with 14 bases spanning the gap. Germline V CDR1 and CDR2: SGDLS, YYNGEE. The CDR3: CASSLGSGYYNEQFF. The DNA of the CDR3 is TGTGCCAGCAGCCTCGGGAGCGGGTACTACAATGAGCAGTTCTTC.

The chain is built from TRBV5-1 and TRBJ2-5; the match to TRBD2 covers 13 bases. V lost 6 bases and J lost 1; bases outside the gene matches: 3. In germline, CDR1 is SGHRS, CDR2 YFSETQ. The CDR3 covers 15 residues. The chain's CDR3 is CASKGLAGTQETQYF. The CDR3 DNA follows: TGCGCCAGCAAGGGACTAGCGGGAACCCAAGAGACCCAGTACTTC.

This clone was seen a handful of times. The chain links TRBV2 to TRBJ2-7, with TRBD1 identical over 12 bases. The CDR3 is 15 amino acids. J was trimmed by 7 bases and V by 4 bases; bases with no gene match: 8. CDR1 and CDR2 from the germline V gene are SNHLY and FYNNEI. The CDR3: CASSVLGQGAGEQYF. CDR3 coding DNA: TGTGCCAGCAGTGTCCTGGGACAGGGGGCGGGGGAGCAGTACTTC.

This chain uses TRBV5-4 with TRBJ2-3; D remains unclear. Germline-derived CDR1 and CDR2 are SGHNT and YYREEE (reference sequence). The CDR3 totals 13 residues. Trimming removed 4 bases from V and 3 bases from J, with 9 bases in between. CDR3 in amino acids: CASSAPRTDTQYF. The CDR3 nucleotides read TGTGCCAGCAGCGCCCCAAGAACAGATACGCAGTATTTT.

The chain is built from TRBV30 and TRBJ1-2; the D is unclear. Germline CDR1 is GTSNPN and CDR2 is SVGIG (reference sequence). V lost 2 bases to trimming and J lost 6 bases, with 19 bases between them. CDR3 length: 15 residues. The CDR3 loop reads CAWSRVNRIRHGYTF. The CDR3 nucleotides read TGTGCCTGGAGTCGGGTCAACCGCATACGGCATGGCTACACCTTC.

For the CDR3, the DNA is TGTGCCAGCAGCCCATACAGGCGCTCCTATAATTCACCCCTCCACTTT. Its protein product is CASSPYRRSYNSPLHF. The rearrangement links TRBV4-2 to TRBJ1-6; tentative D call: TRBD1 (5 bases). Germline CDR1 and CDR2: LGHNA and YNFKEQ. Trimming stripped 4 bases from V and 0 bases from J, with 10 bases between. This CDR3 spans 16 amino acids.